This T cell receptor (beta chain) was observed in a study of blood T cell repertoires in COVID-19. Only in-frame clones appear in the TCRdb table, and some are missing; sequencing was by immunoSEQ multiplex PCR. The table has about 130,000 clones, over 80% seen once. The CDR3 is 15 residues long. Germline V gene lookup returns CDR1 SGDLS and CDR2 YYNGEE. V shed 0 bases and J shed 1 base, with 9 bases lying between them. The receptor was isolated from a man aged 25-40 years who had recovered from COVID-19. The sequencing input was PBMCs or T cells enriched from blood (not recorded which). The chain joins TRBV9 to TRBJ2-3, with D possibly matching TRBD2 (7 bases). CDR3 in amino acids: CASSVGGGGTDTQYF. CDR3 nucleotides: TGTGCCAGCAGCGTAGGAGGGGGGGGCACAGATACGCAGTATTTT.